Sequencing of this TCR beta chain was carried out in a study of T cell repertoires in cytomegalovirus infection. TCRdb reprocessed the reads with MiXCR, giving one entry per CDR3 protein. Of fewer than 350,000 distinct CDR3 sequences listed, roughly a sixth are singletons. Trimming took 10 bases from V and 6 from J; bases not matched to a gene: 12. The V gene's germline CDR1 is SNHLY and CDR2 FYNNEI. The CDR3 has 14 residues. This receptor was obtained from a human donor in good health (CMV status not recorded). Some clones in this sample may be carry-over from other donors' samples. V usage is TRBV2 and J usage is TRBJ2-1; 7 nucleotides align to TRBD1. Sequencing input: PBMCs. The CDR3 DNA follows: TGTGCCACCACTAGACAGGGCGTGGGCAATGAGCAGTTCTTC. This encodes CATTRQGVGNEQFF.